What follows describes a single TCR beta chain. These data are taken from a study of blood T cell repertoires in COVID-19. Method: immunoSEQ multiplex PCR; TCRdb's copy keeps in-frame clones and lacks some. The sample lists under 300,000 clones; 80% to 90% were seen once. The sequence derives from a woman in her twenties or thirties with COVID-19, enrolled during active disease. The sequencing input was peripheral blood.

The CDR3 DNA reads TGCGCCAGCGCCGGGGGAATGAACACCGGGGAGCTGTTTTTT. Residues: CASAGGMNTGELFF. V and J are TRBV10-2 and TRBJ2-2, with D perhaps matching TRBD2 (6 bases). The germline V gene encodes CDR1 WSHSY and CDR2 SAAADI. This CDR3 comprises 14 residues. The V gene lost 8 bases and the J gene lost 1 base, with 11 bases spanning the gap.